A selection of T cell receptor beta chains follows, all from one sample in a study of graft-versus-host responses after intestinal transplantation. The antigens for these receptors are not known. Sequencing was performed with immunoSEQ multiplex PCR; in TCRdb, only in-frame clones are kept and a portion is missing. The table has some 84,000 clones, roughly 80% seen once. The sample consisted of unstimulated CD4+ T cells sorted from spleen or lymph node cells, taken before intestinal transplant. The receptors were gathered from a human donor who received an intestinal transplant. Each CDR3 is given with its conserved first and last residue. Fields, in order: D gene, V gene, clone size, J gene, CDR3 DNA, CDR3 protein. A D gene is named only where the DNA matches it firmly. The size entry is marked missing in some rows and otherwise reads once, few, many or a size class.

d_gene: TRBD1; v_gene: TRBV29-1; abundance: -; j_gene: TRBJ1-6; CDR3nt: TGCAGCGTTGCGACAGGGGGCTATAATTCACCCCTCCACTTT; CDR3aa: CSVATGGYNSPLHF
d_gene: -; v_gene: TRBV7-9; abundance: -; j_gene: TRBJ1-6; CDR3nt: TGTGCCAGCAGCTTATTGGGAGGTTCCCATTCACCCCTCCACTTT; CDR3aa: CASSLLGGSHSPLHF
d_gene: -; v_gene: TRBV6-1; abundance: -; j_gene: TRBJ1-6; CDR3nt: TGTGCCAGCAGTGGACAGAATTATAATTCACCCCTCCACTTT; CDR3aa: CASSGQNYNSPLHF
d_gene: -; v_gene: TRBV5-1; abundance: -; j_gene: TRBJ1-5; CDR3nt: TGCGCCAGCAGCTTCGGTCTGGATCAGCCCCAGCATTTT; CDR3aa: CASSFGLDQPQHF
d_gene: -; v_gene: TRBV5-4; abundance: few; j_gene: TRBJ2-3; CDR3nt: TGTGCCAGCAGCTTGCTGGCCGGCGGGCAGTATTTT; CDR3aa: CASSLLAGGQYF
d_gene: TRBD1; v_gene: TRBV4-1; abundance: -; j_gene: TRBJ1-2; CDR3nt: TGCGCCAGCAGCCCGACCGGGACAGGGGAAATGTATGGCTACACCTTC; CDR3aa: CASSPTGTGEMYGYTF
d_gene: TRBD2; v_gene: TRBV29-1; abundance: -; j_gene: TRBJ2-5; CDR3nt: TGCAGCGTTGAAGATGGGAGGGGGACCCAGTACTTC; CDR3aa: CSVEDGRGTQYF
d_gene: TRBD2; v_gene: TRBV19; abundance: -; j_gene: TRBJ2-5; CDR3nt: TGTGCCAGTAGTATCACCGGGACTAGCGGTTGGGAGACCCAGTACTTC; CDR3aa: CASSITGTSGWETQYF
d_gene: -; v_gene: TRBV5-1; abundance: -; j_gene: TRBJ1-4; CDR3nt: TGCGCCAGCAGCTTGGATAGGGGGGAAAAACTGTTTTTT; CDR3aa: CASSLDRGEKLFF
d_gene: -; v_gene: TRBV5-4; abundance: -; j_gene: TRBJ1-4; CDR3nt: TGTGCCAGCATGGCCGGGGAAAAACTGTTTTTT; CDR3aa: CASMAGEKLFF
d_gene: TRBD2; v_gene: TRBV5-1; abundance: -; j_gene: TRBJ2-3; CDR3nt: TGCGCCAGCAGCGCGGCGACTAGCGGACTCACAGATACGCAGTATTTT; CDR3aa: CASSAATSGLTDTQYF
d_gene: -; v_gene: TRBV11-2; abundance: -; j_gene: TRBJ2-3; CDR3nt: TGTGCCAGCAGCCTACGGTGGGAGAAGGGAGCAGATACGCAGTATTTT; CDR3aa: CASSLRWEKGADTQYF
d_gene: -; v_gene: TRBV30; abundance: -; j_gene: TRBJ1-6; CDR3nt: TGTGCCGGAGGGATCTCAGGGATAAATTCACCCCTCCACTTT; CDR3aa: CAGGISGINSPLHF